The T cell receptor (beta chain) described here comes from a study of human T cells and chemical hapten exposure. Overall study results and limits: Higher patch test scores went with higher counts of PT1 expanded TCRs.

The time point is: pre-sensitization, week 0. Treatment defined: therapeutic diphenylcyclopropenone sensitization with weekly scalp DPC. Only after blood had been drawn was each patch test applied. Trimming stripped 0 bases from V and 9 bases from J, with 13 bases between. The CDR3 is 15 amino acids. Germline V gene lookup returns CDR1 SGHRS and CDR2 YFSETQ. This clonotype has only a few counts. Its target is unknown. One entry per CDR3 protein results from TCRdb running MiXCR on the RACE reads. Found here are 85,000 to 130,000 distinct CDR3 sequences, 12% of them singletons; the top ten hold around 1.6%.

The source is a woman in her fifties or sixties with alopecia areata. Some clones in this sample may be carry-over from other donors' samples. Sequencing was performed on whole blood, taken in connection with sensitization to the hapten diphenylcyclopropenone (DPC). This rearrangement joins TRBV5-1 to TRBJ1-6; a possible D gene is TRBD1 (5 bases). The CDR3 here is CASSLAGQGGSPLHF. The DNA of the CDR3 is TGCGCCAGCAGCTTGGCCGGGCAGGGAGGTTCACCCCTCCACTTT.